This T cell receptor beta chain was found in a study of early T cells in non-severe SARS-CoV-2 infection. Study information: The sequenced material was bulk RNA from unsorted whole blood, and its chains were unpaired.

TCRdb passed the 5' RACE reads through MiXCR, listing each CDR3 protein once. The sample has tens of thousands of distinct CDR3 sequences; under 13% are singletons. The study's findings and limits: The VDJdb matching leaned toward anti-spike CD8 responses and overlooked private and CD4 specificities.

This clonotype has a handful of counts. Its specificity is not known. The CDR3 length is 11 residues. Deletions cut 5 bases from V and 7 bases from J, with 6 bases between. Germline values: CDR1 MDHEN, CDR2 SYDVKM. Sample: whole blood. The chain links TRBV28 to TRBJ2-1, with D hard to call. The TCR originated in an adult who was a healthcare worker with PCR-confirmed SARS-CoV-2 infection or an uninfected control (not recorded which). The CDR3 is CASSQINEQFF. CDR3 bases: TGTGCCAGCAGTCAAATAAATGAGCAGTTCTTC.